One sample yielded the 32 T cell receptor beta chains listed below, sequenced in a study of T cell changes during pregnancy in multiple sclerosis. The method was immunoSEQ multiplex PCR; TCRdb's version includes in-frame clones alone and lacks a portion of them. The sample has tens of thousands of clones; around 90% are singletons. Sequences were derived from peripheral blood, sampled in the second trimester of pregnancy. These receptors all come from a female donor in good health, enrolled as a control in a pregnancy study.

The chain links TRBV19 to TRBJ2-6, with 7 bases aligning to TRBD2. V was clipped by 7 bases and J by 4 bases; unmatched bases: 13. The CDR3 loop spans 17 amino acids. Per germline, CDR1 LNHDA and CDR2 SQIVND (reference sequence). CDR3 sequence: CASTPRGVVPGANVLTF. The CDR3 DNA sequence: TGTGCCAGTACCCCTCGGGGGGTGGTTCCGGGGGCCAACGTCCTGACTTTC.

This sequence joins TRBV5-5 and TRBJ2-1; 8 bases match TRBD2. Germline trimming cut 4 bases from V and 7 bases from J; bases unmatched to any gene: 10. Germline CDR1 SGHKS, CDR2 YYEKEE (reference sequence). The CDR3 extends over 15 amino acids. The CDR3 sequence is CASSTLGGGRNEQFF. The CDR3, as DNA: TGTGCCAGCAGCACTCTGGGCGGGGGGAGGAATGAGCAGTTCTTC.

This clone is medium-sized in the sample. This chain connects TRBV7-2 to TRBJ1-2; a weak D match, TRBD1 (6 bases). The CDR3 runs to 12 residues. Deletions cut 5 bases from V and 7 bases from J, with 11 bases between. Looked up from germline, CDR1 is SGHTA and CDR2 is FQGNSA. The DNA for the CDR3 is TGTGCCAGCAGCCTTTACAGGGCTGGCTACACCTTC. Protein sequence: CASSLYRAGYTF.

This clone was counted once. The chain uses TRBV4-3 and TRBJ2-3; D gene ambiguous. The CDR3 loop spans 13 amino acids. Germline CDR1 LGHNA, CDR2 YSLEER. V shed 1 base and J shed 2 bases, with 4 bases lying between them. The CDR3 region is CASSQGHTDTQYF. The CDR3 DNA reads TGCGCCAGCAGCCAAGGGCACACAGATACGCAGTATTTT.

This chain uses TRBV29-1 with TRBJ1-1, with D maybe TRBD1 (6 bases). The CDR3 length is 11 residues. Deletions cut 3 bases from V and 10 bases from J, with 12 bases between. Looked up from germline, CDR1 is SQVTM and CDR2 is ANQGSEA. CDR3 amino acids: CSVEVWTAAFF. The CDR3 DNA follows: TGCAGCGTTGAGGTTTGGACAGCAGCTTTCTTT.

The rearrangement uses TRBV7-9 and TRBJ2-7; 8 bases align to TRBD2. This CDR3 comprises 16 residues. Germline V gives CDR1 SEHNR, CDR2 FQNEAQ (reference sequence). Trimming took 2 bases from V and 3 from J; bases not matched to a gene: 9. Here the CDR3 reads CASSLNLGTRGYEQYF. In DNA form, the CDR3 reads TGTGCCAGCAGCTTAAACCTGGGGACTAGAGGCTACGAGCAGTACTTC.

The chain recombines TRBV4-2 with TRBJ2-7; 9 bases are shared with TRBD2. V trimming: 1 base; J trimming: 1 base; junction bases outside the gene matches: 8. The germline V gene encodes CDR1 LGHNA and CDR2 YNFKEQ. This CDR3 contains 17 residues. The DNA of the CDR3 is TGTGCCAGCAGCCAAGCTGGAGCGGGAGGAAGGTCCTACGAGCAGTACTTC. Translation: CASSQAGAGGRSYEQYF.

V usage is TRBV6-5 and J usage is TRBJ1-5; 9 nucleotides agree with TRBD1. CDR3 length: 14 residues. V shed 6 bases, J shed 6 bases, and the junction held 6 bases outside the gene matches. CDR1 and CDR2 (germline): MNHEY, SVGAGI. CDR3 coding DNA: TGTGCCAGCAGCCGGACAGGGGAGAGTCAGCCCCAGCATTTT. Translating it yields CASSRTGESQPQHF.

On this clone itself: One junction end disagrees with the germline gene, perhaps due to a read error. The rearrangement links TRBV6-4 to TRBJ2-7; TRBD1 aligns across 9 bases. From germline, CDR1 is MRHNA and CDR2 SNTAGT. This CDR3 spans 14 amino acids. The CDR3 DNA follows: TGTGCCAGCAGTTACTCGACAGGGGGCTACGAGCAGTACTTC. Its translation is CASSYSTGGYEQYF.

The chain combines TRBV27 with TRBJ1-1; 9 bases agree with TRBD1. There are 21 residues in the CDR3. Germline CDR1 reads MNHEY; CDR2 reads SMNVEV (reference sequence). Losses at the gene ends were 1 base for V and 1 base for J; bases not matched to a gene: 19. The CDR3: CASSLFGKPLNRGLANTEAFF. In DNA, the CDR3 is TGTGCCAGCAGTTTATTCGGCAAACCACTAAACAGGGGGCTAGCGAACACTGAAGCTTTCTTT.

The chain links TRBV2 to TRBJ1-4; possible D gene TRBD1, 5 bases. Looked up from germline, CDR1 is SNHLY and CDR2 is FYNNEI. The germline V and J ends were trimmed by 1 base and 7 bases, with 13 bases remaining between them. This CDR3 region has 15 residues. The DNA for the CDR3 is TGTGCCAGCAGTGAAGTGGCTCGAAGGGGTGAAAAACTGTTTTTT. Protein sequence: CASSEVARRGEKLFF. Complete variable domain (other parts from reference TRBV2 and TRBJ1-4): EPEVTQTPSHQVTQMGQEVILRCVPISNHLYFYWYRQILGQKVEFLVSFYNNEISEKSEIFDDQFSVERPDGSNFTLKIRSTKLEDSAMYFCASSEVARRGEKLFFGSGTQLSVL.

V and J are TRBV18 and TRBJ2-7; 14 nucleotides align to TRBD2. The CDR3 length is 14 residues. The germline V gene encodes CDR1 KGHSH and CDR2 LQKENI. Trimming cost V 6 bases and J 6 bases; bases outside gene matches: 4. The CDR3 loop reads CASSYGLAGGEQYF. DNA for the CDR3: TGTGCCAGCTCCTATGGACTAGCGGGGGGCGAGCAGTACTTC. The variable domain in full, with the rest retrieved from reference TRBV18 and TRBJ2-7, is NAGVMQNPRHLVRRRGQEARLRCSPMKGHSHVYWYRQLPEEGLKFMVYLQKENIIDESGMPKERFSAEFPKEGPSILRIQQVVRGDSAAYFCASSYGLAGGEQYFGPGTRLTVT.

This chain joins TRBV2 and TRBJ2-5; D is undetermined. This CDR3 is built from 15 residues. Per the germline V gene, CDR1 is SNHLY and CDR2 is FYNNEI. V was shortened by 6 bases and J by 2 bases, with 16 bases between the two germline ends. The CDR3 DNA follows: TGTGCCAGCAGGCGACTGAGACTCAATCAAGAGACCCAGTACTTC. Amino acids: CASRRLRLNQETQYF. Variable domain in full (rest from reference TRBV2 and TRBJ2-5): EPEVTQTPSHQVTQMGQEVILRCVPISNHLYFYWYRQILGQKVEFLVSFYNNEISEKSEIFDDQFSVERPDGSNFTLKIRSTKLEDSAMYFCASRRLRLNQETQYFGPGTRLLVL.

As DNA, the CDR3 is TGTGCCAGTAGTATAGCAGCGGGAAGCACAGATACGCAGTATTTT. This encodes CASSIAAGSTDTQYF. J is TRBJ2-3 and V is TRBV19; the match to TRBD2 covers 7 bases. The CDR3 has 15 residues. CDR1 and CDR2 from the germline V gene are LNHDA and SQIVND (reference sequence). The V segment lost 1 base and the J segment 0 bases; nucleotides outside the gene matches: 1. The full variable domain, completed using reference TRBV19 and TRBJ2-3, is DGGITQSPKYLFRKEGQNVTLSCEQNLNHDAMYWYRQDPGQGLRLIYYSQIVNDFQKGDIAEGYSVSREKKESFPLTVTSAQKNPTAFYLCASSIAAGSTDTQYFGPGTRLTVL.

With regard to this clone: At one end the junction does not follow the germline gene, possibly because of a read error. This chain joins TRBV27 and TRBJ2-7; TRBD1 matches 7 bases. The CDR3 has 18 amino acids. CDR1 is MNHEY and CDR2 is SMNVEV in the germline V gene (reference sequence). CDR3 bases: TGTGCCAGCAGTTTAAGGGGCACGAATAGGGGGCTTAATCTTGGGCCGCTCTTC. It codes for CASSLRGTNRGLNLGPLF.

This rearrangement joins TRBV5-1 to TRBJ2-3; 8 bases line up with TRBD1. V lost 6 bases to trimming and J lost 3 bases; unmatched junction nucleotides: 6. This CDR3 comprises 14 residues. Germline CDR1 and CDR2: SGHRS and YFSETQ. The DNA for the CDR3 is TGCGCCAGCACCCCTGACAGGGGAACAGATACGCAGTATTTT. Its translation is CASTPDRGTDTQYF.

The chain combines TRBV28 with TRBJ2-7; a weak D match, TRBD2 (6 bases). Germline V gives CDR1 MDHEN, CDR2 SYDVKM. V shed 2 bases and J shed 3 bases, with 14 bases lying between them. The CDR3 spans 15 residues. CDR3 DNA sequence: TGTGCCAGCAGTTTACAGGAGGGGTTAGGCTACGAGCAGTACTTC. Its translation: CASSLQEGLGYEQYF.

The J gene is TRBJ1-1, the V gene TRBV9; a possible D gene is TRBD1 (6 bases). The V gene lost 0 bases and the J gene lost 5 bases, with 14 bases spanning the gap. Per the germline V gene, CDR1 is SGDLS and CDR2 is YYNGEE. The CDR3 has 15 amino acids. CDR3 nucleotide sequence: TGTGCCAGCAGCGTAGGAGGGGGACCTTATACTGAAGCTTTCTTT. This codes for CASSVGGGPYTEAFF.

The chain joins TRBV10-2 to TRBJ2-1; 8 bases match TRBD2. The CDR3 is made up of 15 amino acids. V lost 2 bases to trimming and J lost 5 bases; unmatched junction nucleotides: 5. From germline, CDR1 is WSHSY and CDR2 SAAADI. The CDR3 nucleotides read TGCGCCAGCAGTGAGAGGACTAGCTTGAACAATGAGCAGTTCTTC. Its translation is CASSERTSLNNEQFF.

This chain uses TRBV7-2 with TRBJ2-5; D may be TRBD2 (6 bases). Germline CDR1 SGHTA, CDR2 FQGNSA. The CDR3 spans 12 residues. With 1 base removed from V and 12 bases from J, the gap between germline ends came to 12 bases. DNA of the CDR3: TGTGCCAGCAGCTTAGAGGAGGGCCCAGAGTACTTC. Amino acid sequence: CASSLEEGPEYF.

The gene calls are TRBV6-1 and TRBJ2-7; maybe TRBD1 (7 bases). The germline V gene has CDR1 MNHNS and CDR2 SASEGT. V gave up 7 bases and J gave up 3 bases, with 16 bases separating them. This CDR3 contains 14 residues. This CDR3 reads CASNSQGGSYEQYF. CDR3 nucleotides: TGTGCCAGCAATTCGCAGGGGGGCAGCTACGAGCAGTACTTC.

The rearrangement uses TRBV7-8 and TRBJ2-2, with 8 bases lining up with TRBD1. The ends lost 5 bases at V and 9 bases at J; junction bases unmatched: 8. The V gene's germline CDR1 is SGHVS and CDR2 FQNEAQ. This CDR3 is 14 amino acids long. CDR3 protein: CASSPRTGSRELFF. CDR3 coding DNA: TGTGCCAGCAGCCCTCGGACAGGGAGTAGGGAGCTGTTTTTT. Together with reference TRBV7-8 and TRBJ2-2, the CDR3 gives the full variable domain: GAGVSQSPRYKVAKRGQDVALRCDPISGHVSLFWYQQALGQGPEFLTYFQNEAQLDKSGLPSDRFFAERPEGSVSTLKIQRTQQEDSAVYLCASSPRTGSRELFFGEGSRLTVL.

The chain is built from TRBV4-2 and TRBJ2-3, with 9 bases that match TRBD1. Per germline, CDR1 LGHNA and CDR2 YNFKEQ. Trimming cost V 4 bases and J 7 bases; bases outside gene matches: 12. CDR3 size: 16 residues. The CDR3 coding sequence is TGTGCCAGCAGCCTTACTCCGGGACAGGGATATAATACGCAGTATTTT. Translating gives CASSLTPGQGYNTQYF.

V usage is TRBV19 and J usage is TRBJ2-1; TRBD1 might be the D (5 bases). The V end lost 7 bases, the J end lost 5 bases, and 21 bases lay between the germline ends. This CDR3 is 16 amino acids long. Germline V gene lookup returns CDR1 LNHDA and CDR2 SQIVND (reference sequence). The CDR3 sequence: CASTQGGHLTDNEQFF. For the CDR3, the DNA is TGTGCCAGTACCCAAGGTGGACACCTTACGGACAATGAGCAGTTCTTC.

The chain combines TRBV19 with TRBJ2-3; possible D gene TRBD1, 5 bases. The CDR3 length is 13 residues. In germline, CDR1 is LNHDA, CDR2 SQIVND (reference sequence). Trimming removed 7 bases from V and 4 bases from J, with 12 bases in between. The CDR3 DNA reads as TGTGCCAGTACCCCAGGGCCCCCAGATACGCAGTATTTT. Its translation: CASTPGPPDTQYF.

The chain employs TRBV6-5 and TRBJ2-5; D may be TRBD2 (5 bases). The CDR3 loop spans 13 amino acids. Trimming cost V 8 bases and J 3 bases, with 13 bases left between them. Germline values: CDR1 MNHEY, CDR2 SVGAGI. The CDR3 sequence is CASSGAGKETQYF. CDR3 in DNA: TGTGCCAGCTCCGGCGCCGGGAAAGAGACCCAGTACTTC.

The chain combines TRBV27 with TRBJ2-7; 11 nucleotides align to TRBD1. Germline V gene lookup returns CDR1 MNHEY and CDR2 SMNVEV (reference sequence). Trimming cost V 6 bases and J 2 bases; bases outside gene matches: 6. The CDR3 spans 15 residues. CDR3 sequence: CASSYLGQGAYEQYF. In DNA form, the CDR3 reads TGTGCCAGCAGCTACCTGGGACAGGGGGCCTACGAGCAGTACTTC.

This chain uses TRBV6-4 with TRBJ2-3; the D gene is possibly TRBD2 (6 bases). Trimming left V 2 bases short and J 2 bases short, with 8 bases between. Per germline, CDR1 MRHNA and CDR2 SNTAGT. The CDR3 is made up of 14 amino acids. CDR3 sequence (DNA): TGTGCCAGCAGTGACGGGGAGGCCACAGATACGCAGTATTTT. Its protein is CASSDGEATDTQYF.

The chain couples TRBV29-1 to TRBJ1-2, with D tentatively TRBD1 (6 bases). The V gene lost 7 bases and the J gene lost 4 bases, with 10 bases spanning the gap. CDR1 is SQVTM and CDR2 is ANQGSEA in the germline V gene. This CDR3 has 11 residues. DNA of the CDR3: TGCAGCGGCCGGGACACCTATGGCTACACCTTC. This codes for CSGRDTYGYTF.

This rearrangement joins TRBV7-6 to TRBJ2-7; 8 bases are a match to TRBD1. CDR1 is SGHVS and CDR2 is FNYEAQ in the germline V gene. The CDR3 is 15 amino acids. V was pared by 1 base and J by 2 bases, with 4 bases of the junction left unmatched. The CDR3 DNA follows: TGTGCCAGCAGCTTAGACAGGGGGATAACCTACGAGCAGTACTTC. This encodes CASSLDRGITYEQYF.

This clone occurred once. The CDR3 DNA is TGTGCCAGCAGCCCATACGGGACTAGCGGGAGGGGTGGGGCCAACGTCCTGACTTTC. As protein: CASSPYGTSGRGGANVLTF. The chain recombines TRBV9 with TRBJ2-6; TRBD2 aligns across 16 bases. The CDR3 extends over 19 amino acids. Looked up from germline, CDR1 is SGDLS and CDR2 is YYNGEE. The V and J ends lost 4 bases and 3 bases, in that order; junction bases with no gene match: 7. Full variable domain (missing parts from reference TRBV9 and TRBJ2-6): DSGVTQTPKHLITATGQRVTLRCSPRSGDLSVYWYQQSLDQGLQFLIQYYNGEERAKGNILERFSAQQFPDLHSELNLSSLELGDSALYFCASSPYGTSGRGGANVLTFGAGSRLTVL.

CDR3 in amino acids: CSVRQGMTNTEAFF. In nucleotides, the CDR3 is TGCAGCGTTCGACAGGGGATGACGAACACTGAAGCTTTCTTT. This chain connects TRBV29-1 to TRBJ1-1; TRBD1 aligns across 8 bases. Germline V gene data show CDR1 as SQVTM and CDR2 as ANQGSEA. Trimming took 5 bases from V and 1 from J; bases not matched to a gene: 6. The CDR3 is made up of 14 amino acids.